The sequence of this TCR beta chain was determined in a study of T cells in Graves' hyperthyroidism and ophthalmopathy. The CDR3 totals 14 residues. V shed 0 bases and J shed 3 bases, with 7 bases lying between them. Germline V gene lookup returns CDR1 SGHKS and CDR2 YYEKEE (reference sequence). There were TCR beta CDR3 regions amplified from RNA transcripts. When the TCR CDR3 underwent first-round RT-PCR, the HTBI primer set was used. TCRdb itself ran the multiplex PCR reads through MiXCR, one entry per CDR3 protein. The sample has around 250,000 distinct CDR3 sequences, more than 20% seen once; the top ten hold roughly 40%. Uncontrolled infection, other autoimmune disease, pregnancy and lactation each barred patients from inclusion. Overall study results and limits: By a 13 V-J model, ophthalmopathy was set apart from stable hyperthyroidism.

The table lists this clonotype with many counts. Its antigen is unidentified. The TCR comes from a woman aged 40 to 55 with Graves' ophthalmopathy. Material: blood. This chain uses TRBV5-5 with TRBJ2-1; no firm D call. In DNA, the CDR3 is TGTGCCAGCAGCTTGGTTACGGTCTACAATGAGCAGTTCTTC. It codes for CASSLVTVYNEQFF.